This T cell receptor beta chain was profiled in a study of spatial heterogeneity in lung cancer. Background on the study: Available follow-up PBMC samples, collected a median of around 2 years post-resection, were sequenced.

Described time point: blood at routine non-recurrence follow-up after resection. Unsorted whole RNA of tumor, nontumor lung or frozen PBMC was sequenced. Via MiXCR, TCRdb re-called the 5' RACE reads, giving one row per CDR3 protein. The data show about 50,000 distinct CDR3 sequences, roughly 7% seen once. Study-wide results and limits: Relative to follow-up, resection was when ubiquitous expanded tumor TCRs appeared more in blood.

This clonotype was seen a few times. As yet, its antigen is unknown. The CDR3 extends over 17 amino acids. Trimming left V 3 bases short and J 2 bases short, with 18 bases between. CDR1 and CDR2 (germline): SGHNT, YYREEE (reference sequence). The sequencing here drew on PBMCs, taken at follow-up. This clonotype was sampled from a female donor with early-stage non-small cell lung cancer. The chain links TRBV5-4 to TRBJ1-3; D is ambiguous. The CDR3 is CASSSREGRGPGNTIYF. CDR3 bases: TGTGCCAGCAGCTCTAGGGAGGGAAGAGGACCTGGAAACACCATATATTTT.